The 14 T cell receptor beta chains below come from one sample, sequenced in a study of T cell responses to AZD1222 COVID-19 vaccine. Repertoires were generated with immunoSEQ multiplex PCR, while TCRdb's copy carries only in-frame clones and drops some. The profile shows more than 110,000 clones, about 86% of them singletons. The material was peripheral blood, obtained on day 0 of AZD1222 vaccination. The receptors come from an adult in good health.

The chain uses TRBV3-1 (or the pseudogene TRBV3-2) and TRBJ1-6; perhaps TRBD1 as D (6 bases). V lost 4 bases and J 6 bases, leaving 13 bases between the germline ends. Germline CDR1 is LGHDT and CDR2 is YNNKEL (reference sequence). The CDR3 contains 15 residues. The CDR3 DNA sequence: TGTGCCAGCAGCCGGATGGACAGCATTAATTCACCCCTCCACTTT. Amino acids: CASSRMDSINSPLHF.

The chain uses TRBV30 and TRBJ1-2, with unresolved D. Germline assignment: CDR1 GTSNPN and CDR2 SVGIG (reference sequence). The CDR3 totals 13 residues. Trimming left V 7 bases short and J 3 bases short, with 15 bases between. CDR3 protein: CAYLKVGDYGYTF. In nucleotides, the CDR3 is TGTGCCTACCTCAAGGTAGGAGACTATGGCTACACCTTC.

The chain joins TRBV19 to TRBJ1-1; D is unresolved. V lost 1 base and J 3 bases, leaving 6 bases between the germline ends. The V gene's germline CDR1 is LNHDA and CDR2 SQIVND (reference sequence). There are 13 residues in the CDR3. CDR3 sequence (DNA): TGTGCCAGTAGTATAGTTTTAGACACTGAAGCTTTCTTT. Its protein product is CASSIVLDTEAFF.

This clone was detected once. This chain joins TRBV19 and TRBJ1-1; D is unresolved. With 8 bases removed from V and 6 bases from J, the gap between germline ends came to 13 bases. There are 12 residues in the CDR3. CDR1 and CDR2 from the germline V gene are LNHDA and SQIVND (reference sequence). CDR3 amino acids: CASGWWGSEAFF. The DNA for the CDR3 is TGTGCCAGTGGTTGGTGGGGTTCTGAAGCTTTCTTT.

This clone was seen only once. The rearrangement joins TRBV7-8 to TRBJ1-2; a weak D match, TRBD1 (6 bases). Trimming stripped 4 bases from V and 7 bases from J, with 19 bases between. The germline gives CDR1 SGHVS, CDR2 FQNEAQ. The CDR3 contains 15 residues. DNA of the CDR3: TGTGCCAGCAGCTCTTTAGAGGGGGGGGCTGGTGGCTACACCTTC. Its translation is CASSSLEGGAGGYTF.

The V and J genes are TRBV5-1 and TRBJ2-1; D gene unclear. CDR3 size: 12 residues. Germline V gives CDR1 SGHRS, CDR2 YFSETQ. The germline V and J ends were trimmed by 4 bases and 8 bases, with 10 bases remaining between them. The CDR3 sequence: CASSLLGDEQFF. The CDR3 DNA sequence: TGCGCCAGCAGCCTCCTGGGCGATGAGCAGTTCTTC.

The V gene is TRBV27, the J gene TRBJ1-2; D is unclear. CDR3 length: 13 residues. Trimming took off 5 bases at V and 2 bases at J, with 9 bases between the two ends. Germline CDR1 is MNHEY and CDR2 is SMNVEV (reference sequence). CDR3 DNA: TGTGCCAGCAGTGCTTCGCGGAACTATGGCTACACCTTC. It is translated as CASSASRNYGYTF.

This clone has more than one count but fewer than ten. The chain recombines TRBV7-9 with TRBJ2-2; TRBD2 matches 8 bases. Germline V lookup: CDR1 SEHNR, CDR2 FQNEAQ (reference sequence). The length of the CDR3 is 18 residues. The junction had 9 bases not matched to a gene; V was cut back by 2 bases and J by 1 base. CDR3 DNA: TGTGCCAGCAGCTTACTTACTAGCGGACCCAGGAACACCGGGGAGCTGTTTTTT. The encoded protein is CASSLLTSGPRNTGELFF.

This clone was detected only a few times. The chain couples TRBV5-4 to TRBJ1-2, with D possibly TRBD1 on 6 matching bases. Germline values: CDR1 SGHNT, CDR2 YYREEE (reference sequence). This CDR3 is built from 14 residues. V was clipped by 0 bases and J by 4 bases, with 10 bases between them. CDR3: CASSLGGLRYGYTF. DNA of the CDR3: TGTGCCAGCAGCTTGGGGGGGCTGCGCTATGGCTACACCTTC.

The chain combines TRBV7-7 with TRBJ2-3, with TRBD2 matching over 10 bases. The germline V gene has CDR1 SSHAT and CDR2 FNYEAQ (reference sequence). Trimming at V came to 6 bases and at J to 6 bases, leaving 12 bases not matched to a gene. There are 16 residues in the CDR3. The CDR3 DNA reads TGTGCCAGCAGTCGGGGACTAGCGCTAGGGGGTGATACGCAGTATTTT. It codes for CASSRGLALGGDTQYF.

V gene TRBV11-2 combines with J gene TRBJ1-3; 7 nucleotides agree with TRBD1. This CDR3 is 16 amino acids long. CDR1 and CDR2 from the germline V gene are SGHAT and FQNNGV. J was trimmed by 0 bases and V by 4 bases; bases with no gene match: 6. CDR3 sequence reads: CASSSYRDSSGNTIYF. Here the CDR3 DNA reads TGTGCCAGCAGCTCCTACAGGGACAGCTCTGGAAACACCATATATTTT.

The CDR3 here is CASSATSGVTDTQYF. CDR3 sequence (DNA): TGTGCCAGCAGCGCCACTAGCGGTGTCACAGATACGCAGTATTTT. The chain carries TRBV7-3 and TRBJ2-3, with 8 bases that match TRBD2. The CDR3 consists of 15 residues. V shed 5 bases and J 2 bases; nucleotides not matched to a gene: 6. From germline, CDR1 is SGHTA and CDR2 FQGTGA.

This chain links TRBV29-1 with TRBJ1-4; the D is unclear. The CDR3 loop spans 14 amino acids. CDR1 and CDR2 (germline): SQVTM, ANQGSEA. Trimming removed 4 bases at V and 5 bases at J, with 14 bases between. The CDR3 loop reads CSVGFVGRNEKLFF. The CDR3 DNA reads as TGCAGCGTTGGGTTTGTAGGACGAAATGAAAAACTGTTTTTT.

The rearrangement uses TRBV21-1 and TRBJ2-2; the table's D call, TRBD2, was not checked against the DNA. TRBV21-1 is a pseudogene. The CDR3 spans 18 residues. CDR3 loop: CASSNASGRRPDTGELFF. The CDR3 DNA follows: TGTGCCAGCAGTAATGCTAGCGGGAGGCGCCCGGACACCGGGGAGCTGTTTTTT.